This entry concerns a single T cell receptor beta chain. There is no known antigen for this receptor. Base qualities are missing; no much larger clone stands one base away. CDR1 is given as LNHDA and CDR2 as SQIVND, both from the germline V gene (reference sequence). V loses 4 bases, J loses 7 bases, and the germline ends lie 14 bases apart. The CDR3 contains 15 residues, cysteine and phenylalanine counted. The only DNA kept is the CDR3, 45 bases in frame from the first base. This sample is drawn from a study of T cell responses to AZD1222 COVID-19 vaccine (dated by TCRdb to the early 2020s). Regarding the complete study: AZD1222 recipients whose second dose came at about 4 weeks and those whose second dose came at about 12 weeks were combined into one group, since spike-specific TCR depth and breadth did not differ between the two schedules. A total of 240 or so trial participants underwent TCR sequencing, of whom roughly 210 had received two doses of AZD1222 and some 26 had received two doses of the MenACWY control vaccine. Trial participants were enrolled into age subgroups of 18-55, 56-69 and 70-plus years, which contained 148, 28 and 57 TCR-sequenced participants, respectively.

The CDR3 regions of human TCRbeta chains were analyzed by immunosequencing. The paper's processing steps were these. Repertoire TCRs were matched against a reference library of SARS-CoV-2-specific TCRs generated with the MIRA antigen-specificity platform. Breadth was defined as the fraction of unique TCRs that were SARS-CoV-2-associated. Depth was defined as the fraction of total T cells that were SARS-CoV-2-associated. Each spike-specific TCR was assigned to its reactive spike region and to a CD4 or CD8 class using the MIRA data. Log10-transformed breadth and depth values were compared by one-way ANOVA with Sidak's multiple comparisons tests. TCRdb mirrors the immuneACCESS table, restricted to in-frame sequences. Some clones are absent from its copies; in checked studies, under half trace to an unresolved V gene, and the reason for the others is unknown. The V and J calls and clone size are taken from that table; D and trimming were inferred from the DNA. Here the sample has 120,000 or so clones; roughly nine tenths occur a single time. The top ten clones comprise over 1.5% of the sample.

Reading the label with the study, this specimen's time point is: baseline before first vaccination. Vaccinee samples were obtained from the UK trials COV001 and COV002, which included a single-blind randomized controlled phase 2/3 trial of AZD1222 (ChAdOx1 nCoV-19) in healthy adults. For TCRbeta chain sequencing, PBMC samples from trial participants were taken at day 0 and at day 28 after the second dose. Broader findings and caveats from the paper: Most participants were white British and females outnumbered males, and the authors suggested that clonal diversity may have been underestimated. The 56-69-year group was small, and its depth increase did not reach significance, likely because of low power. Nearly half of unique spike-specific TCRs reportedly recognized epitopes outside regions mutated in the B.1.351 and B.1.1.7 variants. Because no day 14 peak-response samples were available, repertoires were characterized only after the peak T cell response. Vaccine-associated CD4 TCRs spanned the whole spike protein, with dominant responses in regions 160-218 and 743-854. After two AZD1222 doses, spike-specific TCR breadth and depth were significantly higher than at day 0 and than in MenACWY recipients. Conclusions about previously exposed vaccinees are limited, since just 5 or 6 AZD1222 recipients were seropositive for SARS-CoV-2 at baseline.

The chain was built from TRBV19 and TRBJ1-6; confidence is insufficient to name the D gene. The sample consisted of peripheral blood, taken on day 0 of AZD1222 vaccination. The source is an adult in good health. The bases are TGTGCCAGTAGTAGCGACCCATCAGGCAATTCACCCCTCCACTTT. This sequence encodes CASSSDPSGNSPLHF.